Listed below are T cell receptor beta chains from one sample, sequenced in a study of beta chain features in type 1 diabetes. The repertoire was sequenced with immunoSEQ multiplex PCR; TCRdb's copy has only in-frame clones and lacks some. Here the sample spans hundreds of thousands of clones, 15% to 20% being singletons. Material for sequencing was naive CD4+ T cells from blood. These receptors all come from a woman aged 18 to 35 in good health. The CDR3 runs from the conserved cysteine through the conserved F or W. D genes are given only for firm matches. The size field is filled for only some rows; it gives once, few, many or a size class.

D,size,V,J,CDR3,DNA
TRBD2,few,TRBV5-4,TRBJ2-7,CASSERTSGSYEQYF,TGTGCCAGCAGTGAACGGACTAGCGGGTCCTACGAGCAGTACTTC
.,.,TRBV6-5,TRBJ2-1,CASSPTGYNEQFF,TGTGCCAGCAGTCCTACAGGGTACAATGAGCAGTTCTTC
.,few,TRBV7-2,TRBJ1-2,CASSLVAGLYGYTF,TGTGCCAGCAGCTTAGTGGCAGGGCTCTATGGCTACACCTTC
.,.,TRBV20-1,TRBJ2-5,CSASRQETQYF,TGCAGTGCCTCCCGGCAAGAGACCCAGTACTTC
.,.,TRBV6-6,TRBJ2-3,CASSYRLTDTQYF,TGTGCCAGCAGTTACAGACTGACAGATACGCAGTATTTT
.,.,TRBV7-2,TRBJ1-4,CASSLFSRQSREKLFF,TGTGCCAGCAGCTTATTCTCCAGACAGAGTCGTGAAAAACTGTTTTTT
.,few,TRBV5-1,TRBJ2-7,CASSFGIGSYEQYF,TGCGCCAGCAGCTTCGGCATCGGATCCTACGAGCAGTACTTC
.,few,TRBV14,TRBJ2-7,CASSQPQPSEQYF,TGTGCCAGCAGCCAACCCCAACCGAGCGAGCAGTACTTC
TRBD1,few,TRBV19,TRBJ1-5,CASSRQGRDQPQHF,TGTGCCAGTAGTAGACAGGGGAGGGATCAGCCCCAGCATTTT
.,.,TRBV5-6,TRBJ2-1,CASSKAGQDYNEQFF,TGTGCCAGCAGTAAAGCGGGCCAGGACTACAATGAGCAGTTCTTC
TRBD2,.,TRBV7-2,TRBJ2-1,CASSVPGLAGYNEQFF,TGTGCCAGCAGCGTACCGGGACTAGCGGGGTACAATGAGCAGTTCTTC
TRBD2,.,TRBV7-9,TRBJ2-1,CASSLAGLAGNNEQFF,TGTGCCAGCAGCTTAGCGGGACTAGCGGGGAACAATGAGCAGTTCTTC
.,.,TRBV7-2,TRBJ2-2,CASSLVGRFSTNTGELFF,TGTGCCAGCAGCTTAGTAGGACGGTTCTCCACTAACACCGGGGAGCTGTTTTTT
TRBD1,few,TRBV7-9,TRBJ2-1,CASSLGGGQGTYNEQFF,TGTGCCAGCAGCTTAGGGGGAGGACAGGGGACCTACAATGAGCAGTTCTTC
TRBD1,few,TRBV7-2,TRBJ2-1,CASSFKGAYEQFF,TGTGCCAGCAGCTTCAAGGGGGCCTATGAGCAGTTCTTC
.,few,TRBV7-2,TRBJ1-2,CASSFYYGYTF,TGTGCCAGCAGCTTTTACTATGGCTACACCTTC
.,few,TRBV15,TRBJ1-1,CATSRIGGLNTEAFF,TGTGCCACCAGCAGGATAGGGGGATTGAACACTGAAGCTTTCTTT
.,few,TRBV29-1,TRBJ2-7,CSAQDGYEQYF,TGCAGCGCTCAGGACGGCTACGAGCAGTACTTC
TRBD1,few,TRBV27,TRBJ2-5,CASSSFPRTGETQYF,TGTGCCAGCAGTTCATTTCCCCGGACAGGGGAGACCCAGTACTTC
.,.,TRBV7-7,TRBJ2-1,CASSPDWSSYNEQFF,TGTGCTAGCAGCCCGGACTGGAGCTCCTACAATGAGCAGTTCTTC
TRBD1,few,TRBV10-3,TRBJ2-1,CATDRGDIAYNEQFF,TGTGCCACCGACAGGGGTGATATTGCCTACAATGAGCAGTTCTTC
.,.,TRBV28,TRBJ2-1,CASGRDSYNEQFF,TGTGCCAGCGGCCGGGACTCCTACAATGAGCAGTTCTTC
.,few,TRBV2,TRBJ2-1,CASSGYNEQFF,TGTGCCAGCAGTGGATACAATGAGCAGTTCTTC
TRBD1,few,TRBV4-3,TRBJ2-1,CASSQTHGTGGPRQEFF,TGCGCCAGCAGCCAAACCCACGGGACAGGGGGCCCTCGACAGGAGTTCTTC
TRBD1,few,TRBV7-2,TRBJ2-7,CASGPGTGSYEQYF,TGTGCCAGCGGACCCGGGACAGGGTCCTACGAGCAGTACTTC
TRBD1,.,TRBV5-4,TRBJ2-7,CASSLWSRTGAYEQYF,TGTGCCAGCAGCTTGTGGAGCCGGACAGGGGCTTACGAGCAGTACTTC
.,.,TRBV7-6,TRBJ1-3,CASSLAAGPGNTIYF,TGTGCCAGCAGCTTAGCAGCAGGGCCTGGAAACACCATATATTTT
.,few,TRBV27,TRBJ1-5,CASSFGGGHQPQHF,TGTGCCAGCAGTTTTGGGGGAGGTCATCAGCCCCAGCATTTT
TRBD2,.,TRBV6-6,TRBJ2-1,CASSFGGLAGAEQFF,TGTGCCAGCAGTTTCGGAGGACTAGCGGGAGCTGAGCAGTTCTTC
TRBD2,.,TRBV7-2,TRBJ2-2,CASSLLTSGFGELFF,TGTGCCAGCAGCTTACTAACTAGCGGTTTCGGGGAGCTGTTTTTT
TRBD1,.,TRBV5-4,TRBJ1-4,CASSLGGDRGNEKLFF,TGTGCCAGCAGCTTGGGGGGGGACAGGGGAAATGAAAAACTGTTTTTT
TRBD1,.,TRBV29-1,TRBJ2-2,CSVATGTNTGELFF,TGCAGCGTTGCGACAGGGACAAACACCGGGGAGCTGTTTTTT
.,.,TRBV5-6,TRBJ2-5,CASSFREFQETQYF,TGTGCCAGCAGCTTTCGGGAATTCCAAGAGACCCAGTACTTC
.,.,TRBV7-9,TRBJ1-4,CASSYGEGKLFF,TGTGCCAGCAGCTACGGGGAGGGAAAACTGTTTTTT
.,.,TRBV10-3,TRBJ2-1,CANPSGINEQFF,TGTGCCAACCCCAGTGGGATAAATGAGCAGTTCTTC
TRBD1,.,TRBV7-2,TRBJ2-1,CASSSGQEYNEQFF,TGTGCCAGCAGCTCCGGACAGGAGTACAATGAGCAGTTCTTC
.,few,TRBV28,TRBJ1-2,CASSLGQFYGYTF,TGTGCCAGCAGTTTAGGACAGTTCTATGGCTACACCTTC
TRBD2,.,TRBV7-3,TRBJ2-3,CASSSVRGRSDTQYF,TGTGCCAGCAGCTCGGTGCGGGGGAGGTCAGATACGCAGTATTTT
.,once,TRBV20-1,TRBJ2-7,CSAPHEQYF,TGCAGTGCTCCCCACGAGCAGTACTTC
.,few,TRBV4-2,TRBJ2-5,CASSQTRGHQETQYF,TGTGCCAGCAGCCAGACCAGGGGCCACCAAGAGACCCAGTACTTC
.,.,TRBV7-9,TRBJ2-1,CASSFWSGSGNEQFF,TGTGCCAGCAGCTTCTGGTCCGGATCTGGGAATGAGCAGTTCTTC
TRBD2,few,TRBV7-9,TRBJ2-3,CASSQILAGGTDTQYF,TGTGCCAGCAGCCAGATACTAGCGGGAGGCACAGATACGCAGTATTTT